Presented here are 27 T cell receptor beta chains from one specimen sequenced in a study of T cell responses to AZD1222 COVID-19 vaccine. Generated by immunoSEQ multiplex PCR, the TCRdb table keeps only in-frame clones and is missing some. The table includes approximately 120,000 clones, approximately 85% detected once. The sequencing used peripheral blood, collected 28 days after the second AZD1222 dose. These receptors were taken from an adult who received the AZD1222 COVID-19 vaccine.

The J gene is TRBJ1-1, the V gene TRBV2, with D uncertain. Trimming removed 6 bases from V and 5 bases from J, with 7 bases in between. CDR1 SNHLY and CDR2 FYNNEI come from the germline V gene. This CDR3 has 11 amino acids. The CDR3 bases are TGTGCCAGCAGACCGATGACTGAAGCTTTCTTT. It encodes CASRPMTEAFF.

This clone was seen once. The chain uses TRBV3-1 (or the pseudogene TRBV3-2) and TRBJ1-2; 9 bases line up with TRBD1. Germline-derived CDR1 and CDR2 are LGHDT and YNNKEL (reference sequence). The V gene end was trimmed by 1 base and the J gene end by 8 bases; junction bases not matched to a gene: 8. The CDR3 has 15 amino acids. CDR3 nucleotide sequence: TGTGCCAGCAGCCAAGGAAGGGGACAGGGTGGCGGCTACACCTTC. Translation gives CASSQGRGQGGGYTF.

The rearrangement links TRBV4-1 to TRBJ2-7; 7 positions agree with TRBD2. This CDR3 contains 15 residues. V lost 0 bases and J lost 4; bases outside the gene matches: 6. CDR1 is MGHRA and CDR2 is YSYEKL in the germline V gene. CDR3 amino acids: CASSQDAGVTYEQYF. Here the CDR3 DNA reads TGCGCCAGCAGCCAAGATGCGGGAGTTACTTACGAGCAGTACTTC.

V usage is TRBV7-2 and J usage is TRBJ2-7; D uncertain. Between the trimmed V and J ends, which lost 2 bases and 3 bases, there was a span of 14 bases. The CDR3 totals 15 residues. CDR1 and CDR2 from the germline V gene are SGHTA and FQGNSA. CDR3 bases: TGTGCCAGCAGCTTACTTCCAGGCAGTTTCTACGAGCAGTACTTC. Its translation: CASSLLPGSFYEQYF.

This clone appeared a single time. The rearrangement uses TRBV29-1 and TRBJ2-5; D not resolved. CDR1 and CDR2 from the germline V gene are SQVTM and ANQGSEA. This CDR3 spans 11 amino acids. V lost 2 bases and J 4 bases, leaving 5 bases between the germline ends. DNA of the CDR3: TGCAGCGTTGAACGGGCAGAGACCCAGTACTTC. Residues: CSVERAETQYF.

Here the CDR3 DNA reads TGTGCCAGCAGCCAAGGAGTTACAGGGACCTATTATGGCTACACCTTC. It encodes CASSQGVTGTYYGYTF. This chain connects TRBV3-1 (or the pseudogene TRBV3-2) to TRBJ1-2; the D gene is possibly TRBD1 (6 bases). Germline V gene data show CDR1 as LGHDT and CDR2 as YNNKEL (reference sequence). This CDR3 has 16 residues. Between the trimmed V and J ends, which lost 1 base and 5 bases, there was a span of 17 bases.

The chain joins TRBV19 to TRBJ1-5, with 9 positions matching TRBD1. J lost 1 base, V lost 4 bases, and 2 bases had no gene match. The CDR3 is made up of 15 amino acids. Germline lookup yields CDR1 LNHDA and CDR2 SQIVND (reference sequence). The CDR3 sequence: CASSSDRGSNQPQHF. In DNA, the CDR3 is TGTGCCAGTAGTAGTGACAGGGGGAGCAATCAGCCCCAGCATTTT.

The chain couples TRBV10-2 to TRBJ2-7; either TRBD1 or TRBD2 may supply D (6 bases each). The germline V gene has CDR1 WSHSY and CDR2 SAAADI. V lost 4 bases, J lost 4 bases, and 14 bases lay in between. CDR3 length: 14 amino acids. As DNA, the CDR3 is TGCGCCAGCAGTGGCCGGACGGGGGCTTACGAGCAGTACTTC. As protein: CASSGRTGAYEQYF.

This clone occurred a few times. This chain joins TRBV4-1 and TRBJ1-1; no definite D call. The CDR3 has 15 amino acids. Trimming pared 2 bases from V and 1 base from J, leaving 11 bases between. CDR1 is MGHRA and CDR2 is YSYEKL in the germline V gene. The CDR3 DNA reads TGCGCCAGCAGCCAACCATTGGCAGCGAACACTGAAGCTTTCTTT. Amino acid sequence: CASSQPLAANTEAFF.

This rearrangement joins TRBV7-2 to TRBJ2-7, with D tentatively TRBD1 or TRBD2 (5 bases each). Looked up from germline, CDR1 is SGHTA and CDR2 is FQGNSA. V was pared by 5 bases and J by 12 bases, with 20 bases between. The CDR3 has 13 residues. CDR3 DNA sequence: TGTGCCAGCAGCCCCCTAGGGGACCATAGCTTGTACTTC. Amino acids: CASSPLGDHSLYF. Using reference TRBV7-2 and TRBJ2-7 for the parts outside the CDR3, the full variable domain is GAGVSQSPSNKVTEKGKDVELRCDPISGHTALYWYRQSLGQGLEFLIYFQGNSAPDKSGLPSDRFSAERTGGSVSTLTIQRTQQEDSAVYLCASSPLGDHSLYFGPGTRLTVT.

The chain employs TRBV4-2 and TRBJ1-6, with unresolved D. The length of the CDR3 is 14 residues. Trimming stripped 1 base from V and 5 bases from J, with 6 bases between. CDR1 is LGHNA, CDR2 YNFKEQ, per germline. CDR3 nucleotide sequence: TGTGCCAGCAGCCAAGGGACGGATAATTCACCCCTCCACTTT. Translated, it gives CASSQGTDNSPLHF.

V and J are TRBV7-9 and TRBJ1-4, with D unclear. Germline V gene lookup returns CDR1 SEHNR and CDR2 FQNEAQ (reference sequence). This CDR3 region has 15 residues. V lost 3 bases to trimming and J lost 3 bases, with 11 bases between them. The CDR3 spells CASSLGDDANEKLFF. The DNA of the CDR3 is TGTGCCAGCAGCTTGGGTGACGACGCTAATGAAAAACTGTTTTTT. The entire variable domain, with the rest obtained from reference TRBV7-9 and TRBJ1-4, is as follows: DTGVSQNPRHKITKRGQNVTFRCDPISEHNRLYWYRQTLGQGPEFLTYFQNEAQLEKSRLLSDRFSAERPKGSFSTLEIQRTEQGDSAMYLCASSLGDDANEKLFFGSGTQLSVL.

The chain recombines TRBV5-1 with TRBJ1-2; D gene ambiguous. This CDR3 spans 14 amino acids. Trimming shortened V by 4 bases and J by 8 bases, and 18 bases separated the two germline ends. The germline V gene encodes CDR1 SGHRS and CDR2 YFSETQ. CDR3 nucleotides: TGCGCCAGCAGCCCTCCCAACGGCCACCGCGGCTACACCTTC. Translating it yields CASSPPNGHRGYTF.

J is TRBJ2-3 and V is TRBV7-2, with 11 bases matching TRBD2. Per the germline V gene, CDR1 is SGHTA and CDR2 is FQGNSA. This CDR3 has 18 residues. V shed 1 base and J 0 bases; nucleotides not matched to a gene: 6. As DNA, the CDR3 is TGTGCCAGCAGCTTAGGGCCTAGCGGGGGGACTAGCACAGATACGCAGTATTTT. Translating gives CASSLGPSGGTSTDTQYF.

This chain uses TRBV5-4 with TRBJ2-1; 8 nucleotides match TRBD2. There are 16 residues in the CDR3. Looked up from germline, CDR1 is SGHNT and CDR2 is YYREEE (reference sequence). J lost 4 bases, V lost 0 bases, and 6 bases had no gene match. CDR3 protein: CASSLGGLEAYNEQFF. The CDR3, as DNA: TGTGCCAGCAGCTTGGGGGGACTAGAAGCTTACAATGAGCAGTTCTTC.

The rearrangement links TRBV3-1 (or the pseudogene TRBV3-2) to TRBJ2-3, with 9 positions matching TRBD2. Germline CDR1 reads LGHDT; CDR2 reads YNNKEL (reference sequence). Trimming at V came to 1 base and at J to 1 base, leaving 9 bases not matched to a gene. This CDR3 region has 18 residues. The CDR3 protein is CASSQGAGGPRGTDTQYF. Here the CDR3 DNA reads TGTGCCAGCAGCCAAGGTGCGGGGGGGCCGAGAGGCACAGATACGCAGTATTTT.

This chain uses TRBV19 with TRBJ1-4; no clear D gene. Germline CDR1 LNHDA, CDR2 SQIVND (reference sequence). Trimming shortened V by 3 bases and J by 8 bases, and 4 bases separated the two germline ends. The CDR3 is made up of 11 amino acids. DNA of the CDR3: TGTGCCAGTAGTATGCAAGAAAAACTGTTTTTT. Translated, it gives CASSMQEKLFF.

The CDR3 region has the DNA TGTGCCAGCAGCTTGCGGGGTAATAATGAAAAACTGTTTTTT. Translating gives CASSLRGNNEKLFF. The V call is TRBV5-6, the J call TRBJ1-4; D call uncertain. Germline-derived CDR1 and CDR2 are SGHDT and YYEEEE. The CDR3 totals 14 residues. V lost 1 base to trimming and J lost 4 bases, with 8 bases between them.

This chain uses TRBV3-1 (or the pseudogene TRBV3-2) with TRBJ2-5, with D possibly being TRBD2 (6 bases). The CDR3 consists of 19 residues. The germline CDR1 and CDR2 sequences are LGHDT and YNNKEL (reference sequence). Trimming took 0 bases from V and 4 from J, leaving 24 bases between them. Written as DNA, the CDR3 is TGTGCCAGCAGCCAAGATCTGGGCCCGCTAGCTGTGGGGGGAGAGACCCAGTACTTC. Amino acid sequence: CASSQDLGPLAVGGETQYF.

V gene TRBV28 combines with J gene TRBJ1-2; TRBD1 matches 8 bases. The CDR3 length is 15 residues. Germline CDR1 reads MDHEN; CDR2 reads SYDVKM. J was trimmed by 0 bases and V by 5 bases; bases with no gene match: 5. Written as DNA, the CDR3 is TGTGCCAGCAGTCCTTGGACAGGGCCTAACTATGGCTACACCTTC. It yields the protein CASSPWTGPNYGYTF.

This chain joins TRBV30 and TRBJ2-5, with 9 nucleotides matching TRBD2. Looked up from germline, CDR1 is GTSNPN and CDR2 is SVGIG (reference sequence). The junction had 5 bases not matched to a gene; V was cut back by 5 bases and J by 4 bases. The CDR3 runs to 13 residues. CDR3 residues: CAWLNSGGETQYF. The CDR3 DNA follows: TGTGCCTGGTTGAATAGCGGGGGAGAGACCCAGTACTTC.

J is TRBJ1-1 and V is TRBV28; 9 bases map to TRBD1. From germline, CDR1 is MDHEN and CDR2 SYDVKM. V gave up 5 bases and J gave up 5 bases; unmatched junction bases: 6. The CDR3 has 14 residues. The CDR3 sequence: CASSPLDRGTEAFF. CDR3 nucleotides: TGTGCCAGCAGTCCCCTGGACAGGGGAACTGAAGCTTTCTTT.

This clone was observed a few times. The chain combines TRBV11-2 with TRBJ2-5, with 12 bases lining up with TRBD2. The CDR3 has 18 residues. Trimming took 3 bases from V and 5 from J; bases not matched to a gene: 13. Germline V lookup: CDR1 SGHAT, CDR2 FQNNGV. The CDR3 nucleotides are TGTGCCAGCAGCTTCGTCGCGGGGACTAGCGGGCCCCGGGAGACCCAGTACTTC. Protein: CASSFVAGTSGPRETQYF.

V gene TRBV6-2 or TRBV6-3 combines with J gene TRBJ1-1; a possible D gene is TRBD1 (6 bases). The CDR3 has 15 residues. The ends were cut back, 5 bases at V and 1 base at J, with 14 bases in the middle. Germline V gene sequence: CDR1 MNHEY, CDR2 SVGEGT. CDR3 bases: TGTGCCAGCAGTCTATACAGGGATGAGAACACTGAAGCTTTCTTT. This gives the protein CASSLYRDENTEAFF.

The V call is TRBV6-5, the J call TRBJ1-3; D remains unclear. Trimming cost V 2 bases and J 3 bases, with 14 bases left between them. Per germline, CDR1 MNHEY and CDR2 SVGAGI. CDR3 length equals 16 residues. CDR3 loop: CASSYRTVRDGNTIYF. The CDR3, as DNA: TGTGCCAGCAGTTACAGGACCGTAAGGGATGGAAACACCATATATTTT.

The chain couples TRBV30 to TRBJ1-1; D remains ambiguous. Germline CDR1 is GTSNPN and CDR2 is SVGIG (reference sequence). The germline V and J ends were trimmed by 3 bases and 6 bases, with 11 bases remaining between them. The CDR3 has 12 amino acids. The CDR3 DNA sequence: TGTGCCTGGAGCAAGGGTGTCCCTGAAGCTTTCTTT. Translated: CAWSKGVPEAFF.

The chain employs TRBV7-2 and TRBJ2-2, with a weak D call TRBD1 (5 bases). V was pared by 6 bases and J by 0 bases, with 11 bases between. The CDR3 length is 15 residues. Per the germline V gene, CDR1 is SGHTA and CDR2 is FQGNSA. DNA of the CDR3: TGTGCCAGCAGTCGACAGACCTCGAACACCGGGGAGCTGTTTTTT. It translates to CASSRQTSNTGELFF.